A single sample gave rise to the 4 T cell receptor beta chains below, sequenced in a study of shared clonotypes between healthy human individuals (dated by TCRdb to 2020 to 2021). The library was built by means of the immunoSEQ multiplex PCR assay. In TCRdb, the immuneACCESS table is reduced to in-frame sequences with V and J assigned. These tables do not hold every clone; where another copy was compared, an unresolved V gene accounts for under half, and the others remain unexplained. The sample table contains 2 million to 2.5 million clones; only one count was recorded for just over 90% of them. The top ten clonotypes cover about 0.39% of the sample. Material: naive CD4+ T cells from PBMCs. The cell subset or site label on this specimen signifies: CD45RA+ positively selected. The origin of the receptors is a man in his late teens or twenties in good health. Some clones in this sample may be carry-over from other donors' samples.

The V and J genes are TRBV7-2 and TRBJ1-2, with TRBD1 matching over 8 bases. The germline V gene encodes CDR1 SGHTA and CDR2 FQGNSA. Trimming at V came to 3 bases and at J to 6 bases, leaving 3 bases not matched to a gene. CDR3 length: 13 amino acids. This CDR3 is CASSLEQGDGYTF. DNA of the CDR3: TGTGCCAGCAGCTTGGAACAGGGGGATGGCTACACCTTC.

This clone was counted a single time. This rearrangement joins TRBV28 to TRBJ2-7; 7 bases map to TRBD2. Germline lookup yields CDR1 MDHEN and CDR2 SYDVKM. The CDR3 spans 15 residues. With V trimmed by 3 bases and J by 2 bases, 7 bases remained unmatched. CDR3 region: CASSFNGLGAYEQYF. The CDR3 DNA reads TGTGCCAGCAGTTTTAACGGACTAGGAGCCTACGAGCAGTACTTC.

The chain uses TRBV18 and TRBJ2-7; D is unclear. CDR1 and CDR2 from the germline V gene are KGHSH and LQKENI. Trimming stripped 2 bases from V and 3 bases from J, with 14 bases between. This CDR3 has 15 amino acids. CDR3 sequence reads: CASSPVSWVNYEQYF. The CDR3 DNA follows: TGTGCCAGCTCACCAGTCTCGTGGGTGAACTACGAGCAGTACTTC.

V and J are TRBV2 and TRBJ2-7; 12 positions match TRBD1. This CDR3 contains 15 residues. The germline gives CDR1 SNHLY, CDR2 FYNNEI. With 6 bases clipped from V and 6 bases from J, the junction kept 9 bases outside the gene matches. CDR3 in DNA: TGTGCCAGCAGGGTCCGGGGACAGGGGGCATTCGAGCAGTACTTC. Amino acids: CASRVRGQGAFEQYF.